The source of this T cell receptor (beta chain) is a study of shared clonotypes between healthy human individuals. The assay was immunoSEQ multiplex PCR, and TCRdb's table has in-frame clones only and misses some. This table has hundreds of thousands of clones, 92% appearing once. Naive-designated CD8 cells lacked CD45RO, were positively enriched for CCR7, and omitted terminally differentiated effector memory CD45RA+ cells. From germline, CDR1 is SGHAT and CDR2 FQNNGV. The V end lost 2 bases, the J end lost 3 bases, and 16 bases lay between the germline ends. The CDR3 is made up of 16 amino acids. The genes are TRBV11-2 and TRBJ2-5; no reliable D call. Sequencing was carried out using naive CD8+ T cells sorted from blood. The source is a man aged 30-40 years in good health. The DNA for the CDR3 is TGTGCCAGCAGCTTAAAACCCTTCTCCCTGGAAGAGACCCAGTACTTC. This translates into CASSLKPFSLEETQYF.